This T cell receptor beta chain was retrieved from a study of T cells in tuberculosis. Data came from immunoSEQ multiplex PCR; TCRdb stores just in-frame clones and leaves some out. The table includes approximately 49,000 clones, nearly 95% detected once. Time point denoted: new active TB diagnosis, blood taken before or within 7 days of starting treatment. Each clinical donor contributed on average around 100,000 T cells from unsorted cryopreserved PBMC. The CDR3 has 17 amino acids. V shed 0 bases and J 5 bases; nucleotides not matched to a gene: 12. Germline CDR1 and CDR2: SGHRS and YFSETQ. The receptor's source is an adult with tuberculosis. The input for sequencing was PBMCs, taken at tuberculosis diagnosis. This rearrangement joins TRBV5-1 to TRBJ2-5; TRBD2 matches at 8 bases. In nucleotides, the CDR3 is TGCGCCAGCAGCTTGGATGGGCGGGAGGCCTGGGTGGAGACCCAGTACTTC. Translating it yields CASSLDGREAWVETQYF.